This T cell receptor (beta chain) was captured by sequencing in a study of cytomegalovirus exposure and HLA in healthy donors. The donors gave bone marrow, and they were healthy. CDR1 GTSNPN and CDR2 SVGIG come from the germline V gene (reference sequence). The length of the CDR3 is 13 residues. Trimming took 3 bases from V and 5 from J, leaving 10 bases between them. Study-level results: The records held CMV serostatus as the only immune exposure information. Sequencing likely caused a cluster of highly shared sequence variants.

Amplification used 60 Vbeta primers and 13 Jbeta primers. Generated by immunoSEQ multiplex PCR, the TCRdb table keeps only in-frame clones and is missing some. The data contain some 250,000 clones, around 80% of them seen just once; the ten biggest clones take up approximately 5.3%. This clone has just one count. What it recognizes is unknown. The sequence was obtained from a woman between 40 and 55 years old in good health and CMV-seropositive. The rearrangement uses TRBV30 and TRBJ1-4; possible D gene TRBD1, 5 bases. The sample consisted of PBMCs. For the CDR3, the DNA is TGTGCCTGGAGAGACAGAGCGAATGAAAAACTGTTTTTT. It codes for CAWRDRANEKLFF.